One TCR beta chain is described in this entry. The CDR3 runs to 14 residues. V lost 1 base to trimming and J lost 11 bases, with 15 bases between them. Germline CDR1 reads SGHDN; CDR2 reads FVKESK. The entry originates in a study of blood T cell repertoires in COVID-19. Study-level background: Samples of COVID-19 (acute and convalescent) were obtained from the United States, Italy and Spain. T cells, B-cell-depleted T cells, or PBMCs provided the cDNA or gDNA that served as material.

As handled by the study authors: It was from reference gene primer amplification that nucleated cell counts were estimated. The table came from immunoSEQ multiplex PCR; TCRdb's copy has only in-frame clones and leaves some out. V and J calls and clone size are as listed in that table; D and trimming were resolved from the DNA. The sample has tens of thousands of clones, roughly 70% seen once. The TCR originated in a boy aged 2 to 10 with active or convalescent COVID-19. This chain uses TRBV14 with TRBJ1-3; D is uncertain. Source material: peripheral blood. The CDR3 loop is CASSQGFSGSAIYF. Written as DNA, the CDR3 is TGTGCCAGCAGCCAAGGGTTCTCCGGGTCCGCCATATATTTT.